One and the same sample provided the 13 T cell receptor beta chains below, sequenced in a study of blood T cell repertoires in COVID-19. Generated by immunoSEQ multiplex PCR, the TCRdb table keeps only in-frame clones and is missing some. Of tens of thousands of clones in the sample, 88% were seen once. The sample taken for sequencing was peripheral blood. The receptors originated from a human donor in a cohort sampled during active COVID-19.

The chain employs TRBV15 and TRBJ2-5; D remains ambiguous. V was cut by 4 bases and J by 2 bases, with 5 bases left in between. The CDR3 runs to 12 residues. Germline CDR1 LNHNV, CDR2 YYDKDF (reference sequence). Here the CDR3 reads CATSTRQETQYF. The CDR3 nucleotides are TGTGCCACCAGCACCCGTCAAGAGACCCAGTACTTC.

The J gene is TRBJ2-1, the V gene TRBV19; the D gene is possibly TRBD1 (6 bases). Trimming left V 5 bases short and J 4 bases short, with 9 bases between. The germline gives CDR1 LNHDA, CDR2 SQIVND (reference sequence). CDR3 length: 13 residues. CDR3 DNA sequence: TGTGCCAGTAGTCCCACAGGGTACAATGAGCAGTTCTTC. Translated: CASSPTGYNEQFF.

V and J are TRBV6-5 and TRBJ2-7; possible D gene TRBD2, 5 bases. The CDR3 is made up of 14 amino acids. From germline, CDR1 is MNHEY and CDR2 SVGAGI. The ends were cut back, 4 bases at V and 2 bases at J, with 12 bases in the middle. In DNA, the CDR3 is TGTGCCAGCAGTTTCAATAAGGAGGCCTACGAGCAGTACTTC. Protein product: CASSFNKEAYEQYF.

This chain connects TRBV6-1 to TRBJ2-7, with D unclear. Germline V gene lookup returns CDR1 MNHNS and CDR2 SASEGT. CDR3 size: 12 residues. V was trimmed by 3 bases and J by 4 bases, leaving 7 bases between them. The CDR3 sequence is CASSDHRYEQYF. CDR3 in DNA: TGTGCCAGCAGTGATCACAGATACGAGCAGTACTTC.

The chain combines TRBV3-1 (or the pseudogene TRBV3-2) with TRBJ1-3; 7 nucleotides agree with TRBD1. The CDR3 is made up of 13 amino acids. Trimming at V came to 3 bases and at J to 4 bases, leaving 0 bases not matched to a gene. The germline gives CDR1 LGHDT, CDR2 YNNKEL (reference sequence). The DNA for the CDR3 is TGTGCCAGCAGCCAGGGACAGGGAAACACCATATATTTT. Translated, it gives CASSQGQGNTIYF.

V and J are TRBV7-8 and TRBJ2-5, with D perhaps TRBD2 (7 bases). Between the trimmed V and J ends, which lost 3 bases and 3 bases, there was a span of 11 bases. CDR1 and CDR2 (germline): SGHVS, FQNEAQ. This CDR3 region has 14 residues. CDR3 loop: CASSFWGGKETQYF. The CDR3 bases are TGTGCCAGCAGCTTCTGGGGGGGCAAAGAGACCCAGTACTTC.

The chain joins TRBV6-2 or TRBV6-3 to TRBJ2-7; 8 bases fit TRBD2. In germline, CDR1 is MNHEY, CDR2 SVGEGT. J lost 4 bases, V lost 5 bases, and 4 bases had no gene match. The CDR3 runs to 13 residues. DNA of the CDR3: TGTGCCAGCAGTAGGCGGGGGGCATACGAGCAGTACTTC. This sequence encodes CASSRRGAYEQYF.

The CDR3 here is CASRRDGNYGYTF. In DNA form, the CDR3 reads TGTGCCAGCAGGCGGGACGGTAACTATGGCTACACCTTC. The J gene is TRBJ1-2, the V gene TRBV6-5, with a weak D call TRBD1 (5 bases). V lost 6 bases, J lost 1 base, and 9 bases lay in between. This CDR3 has 13 residues. Germline V gene lookup returns CDR1 MNHEY and CDR2 SVGAGI.

The CDR3 sequence is CASSLGTDNEQFF. The CDR3 bases are TGTGCCAGCAGCTTAGGGACAGACAATGAGCAGTTCTTC. The gene calls are TRBV7-7 and TRBJ2-1, with a possible D match to TRBD1 (6 bases). This CDR3 is built from 13 residues. Trimming took off 1 base at V and 5 bases at J, with 6 bases between the two ends. Per the germline V gene, CDR1 is SSHAT and CDR2 is FNYEAQ (reference sequence).

Written as DNA, the CDR3 is TGTGCCAGTAGTATAGTTTCAGGGACTCTGAACACCGGGGAGCTGTTTTTT. Encoded protein: CASSIVSGTLNTGELFF. The gene calls are TRBV19 and TRBJ2-2; tentatively, D is TRBD2 (6 bases). With 1 base removed from V and 1 base from J, the gap between germline ends came to 13 bases. Germline V gene lookup returns CDR1 LNHDA and CDR2 SQIVND (reference sequence). CDR3 size: 17 residues.

The CDR3 coding sequence is TGTGCCAGCAGCCACTCACAGGGCTGGGAGACCCAGTACTTC. Protein sequence: CASSHSQGWETQYF. The chain uses TRBV5-4 and TRBJ2-5, with D possibly being TRBD1 (6 bases). Per germline, CDR1 SGHNT and CDR2 YYREEE (reference sequence). V was clipped by 4 bases and J by 5 bases, with 15 bases between them. The CDR3 sequence is 14 residues long. Using reference TRBV5-4 and TRBJ2-5 for the parts outside the CDR3, the full variable domain is ETGVTQSPTHLIKTRGQQVTLRCSSQSGHNTVSWYQQALGQGPQFIFQYYREEENGRGNFPPRFSGLQFPNYSSELNVNALELDDSALYLCASSHSQGWETQYFGPGTRLLVL.

The chain has TRBV28 and TRBJ1-3, with D uncertain. Germline V gene lookup returns CDR1 MDHEN and CDR2 SYDVKM. The CDR3 extends over 14 amino acids. Trimming stripped 4 bases from V and 5 bases from J, with 12 bases between. The CDR3 region is CASSWGASRNTIYF. The CDR3 nucleotides are TGTGCCAGCAGTTGGGGAGCGTCTAGAAACACCATATATTTT.

This clone was seen just once. The rearrangement uses TRBV7-9 and TRBJ1-1; possible D gene TRBD1, 5 bases. The germline V gene has CDR1 SEHNR and CDR2 FQNEAQ (reference sequence). V was cut by 5 bases and J by 5 bases, with 21 bases left in between. The CDR3 totals 16 residues. The CDR3 region is CASSEFSRGGYTEAFF. CDR3 in DNA: TGTGCCAGCAGCGAATTCAGCCGTGGGGGGTATACTGAAGCTTTCTTT.